A selection of T cell receptor beta chains follows, all from one sample in a study of blood T cell repertoires in COVID-19. The method was immunoSEQ multiplex PCR; TCRdb's version includes in-frame clones alone and lacks a portion of them. In the table there are 150,000 to 180,000 clones, roughly nine tenths of which are singletons. Source material: peripheral blood. The receptors derive from a man in his forties or fifties with acute or convalescent COVID-19. Both conserved end residues are trimmed from each CDR3.

cdr3_aa: ASSLTASGGASPTGELF
cdr3_length: 17
v_call: TRBV7-6

cdr3_aa: AWTREGGAEKLF
cdr3_length: 12
v_call: TRBV30

cdr3_aa: ASSLPPGGGRGTSGNSYEQY
cdr3_length: 20
v_call: TRBV28

cdr3_aa: ASSFLGLAGKTYEQY
cdr3_length: 15
v_call: TRBV27

cdr3_aa: ASSESNGVGETQY
cdr3_length: 13
v_call: TRBV10-2

cdr3_aa: SARDHRDTGELF
cdr3_length: 12
v_call: TRBV29-1

cdr3_aa: ASSLASGGGQETQY
cdr3_length: 14
v_call: TRBV7-2

cdr3_aa: ASSPASTGNTIY
cdr3_length: 12
v_call: TRBV18

cdr3_aa: ASSPGQGSSGRQNEQF
cdr3_length: 16
v_call: TRBV3-1/TRBV3-2

cdr3_aa: ASAGGRYTGELF
cdr3_length: 12
v_call: TRBV27

cdr3_aa: ASSPYMTGVNSPLH
cdr3_length: 14
v_call: TRBV9

cdr3_aa: ASSDQGRQGYYGYT
cdr3_length: 14
v_call: TRBV6-1

cdr3_aa: ASSLGRVARFTQY
cdr3_length: 13
v_call: TRBV13

cdr3_aa: ASSPRGVSPLH
cdr3_length: 11
v_call: TRBV3-1/TRBV3-2

cdr3_aa: ASSLVPGETQY
cdr3_length: 11
v_call: TRBV18

cdr3_aa: ASTRQGGSGELF
cdr3_length: 12
v_call: TRBV19

cdr3_aa: ASSSGTRFPYNEQF
cdr3_length: 14
v_call: TRBV7-9

cdr3_aa: ASGNRGQANYGYT
cdr3_length: 13
v_call: TRBV19

cdr3_aa: SASGDTNTEAF
cdr3_length: 11
v_call: TRBV20-1

cdr3_aa: ASNLEGTGDGYT
cdr3_length: 12
v_call: TRBV19

cdr3_aa: AWSGSGDQPQH
cdr3_length: 11
v_call: TRBV30

cdr3_aa: ASSEAAGQETQY
cdr3_length: 12
v_call: TRBV2

cdr3_aa: ASSRVQGDQPQH
cdr3_length: 12
v_call: TRBV28

cdr3_aa: ASSQGQVFSPLH
cdr3_length: 12
v_call: TRBV7-2

cdr3_aa: ASGLPPERRQGRNEQF
cdr3_length: 16
v_call: TRBV5-8

cdr3_aa: ASSHKSPSGSSYEQY
cdr3_length: 15
v_call: TRBV27

cdr3_aa: ASSLGGLASYEQY
cdr3_length: 13
v_call: TRBV5-4

cdr3_aa: ASSLVNNEQF
cdr3_length: 10
v_call: TRBV5-1

cdr3_aa: ASSPGVAQNTGELF
cdr3_length: 14
v_call: TRBV7-6

cdr3_aa: SVGRGPTEAF
cdr3_length: 10
v_call: TRBV29-1

cdr3_aa: ASSEKDPSGLSDTQY
cdr3_length: 15
v_call: TRBV25-1

cdr3_aa: ASSYADGGEAF
cdr3_length: 11
v_call: TRBV6-2/TRBV6-3

cdr3_aa: SVRWSGGHDEQF
cdr3_length: 12
v_call: TRBV29-1

cdr3_aa: ASSQAGTLNYGYT
cdr3_length: 13
v_call: TRBV4-1

cdr3_aa: ASSLSDRANTGELF
cdr3_length: 14
v_call: TRBV18

cdr3_aa: ASRRENTGELF
cdr3_length: 11
v_call: TRBV18

cdr3_aa: ASKGRDSNYGYT
cdr3_length: 12
v_call: TRBV9

cdr3_aa: ATSESGSSYEQY
cdr3_length: 12
v_call: TRBV24-1

cdr3_aa: ASSYRTGGNSPLH
cdr3_length: 13
v_call: TRBV5-8

cdr3_aa: ASSSGTEAF
cdr3_length: 9
v_call: TRBV27

cdr3_aa: ASSALKQGGNQPQH
cdr3_length: 14
v_call: TRBV28

cdr3_aa: AISSPDSGTYGYT
cdr3_length: 13
v_call: TRBV10-3

cdr3_aa: ASSFRGPGTGELF
cdr3_length: 13
v_call: TRBV5-1

cdr3_aa: SVEPTPGTQY
cdr3_length: 10
v_call: TRBV29-1

cdr3_aa: ASSLRGTSGANVLT
cdr3_length: 14
v_call: TRBV28

cdr3_aa: ASSWTSGSLTDTQY
cdr3_length: 14
v_call: TRBV7-2

cdr3_aa: ATSGPGYGYT
cdr3_length: 10
v_call: TRBV24-1

cdr3_aa: ASRSVTGGRLNTEAF
cdr3_length: 15
v_call: TRBV12-2

cdr3_aa: ASSGGYNEQF
cdr3_length: 10
v_call: TRBV19

cdr3_aa: ASSLVGAQGTQY
cdr3_length: 12
v_call: TRBV5-6

cdr3_aa: ASSPRLTEQY
cdr3_length: 10
v_call: TRBV18

cdr3_aa: ASSDPTGLRTGELF
cdr3_length: 14
v_call: TRBV28

cdr3_aa: ASSYVSSYTEAF
cdr3_length: 12
v_call: TRBV6-5

cdr3_aa: ASSPRGLAGGLYEQY
cdr3_length: 15
v_call: TRBV18

cdr3_aa: ASSLQENTEAF
cdr3_length: 11
v_call: TRBV14